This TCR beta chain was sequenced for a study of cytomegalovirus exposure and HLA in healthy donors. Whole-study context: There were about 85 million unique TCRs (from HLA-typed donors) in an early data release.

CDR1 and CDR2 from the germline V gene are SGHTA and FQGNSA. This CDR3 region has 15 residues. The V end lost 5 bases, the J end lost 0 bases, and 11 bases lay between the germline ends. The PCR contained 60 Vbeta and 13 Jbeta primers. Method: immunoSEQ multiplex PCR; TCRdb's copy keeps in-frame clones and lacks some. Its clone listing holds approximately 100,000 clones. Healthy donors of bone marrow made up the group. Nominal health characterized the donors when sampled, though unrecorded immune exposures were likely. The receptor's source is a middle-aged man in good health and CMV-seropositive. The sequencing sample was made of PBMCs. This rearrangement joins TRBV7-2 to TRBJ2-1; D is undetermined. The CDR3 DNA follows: TGTGCCAGCAGCGCCCCGCGGAGCTCCTACAATGAGCAGTTCTTC. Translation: CASSAPRSSYNEQFF.